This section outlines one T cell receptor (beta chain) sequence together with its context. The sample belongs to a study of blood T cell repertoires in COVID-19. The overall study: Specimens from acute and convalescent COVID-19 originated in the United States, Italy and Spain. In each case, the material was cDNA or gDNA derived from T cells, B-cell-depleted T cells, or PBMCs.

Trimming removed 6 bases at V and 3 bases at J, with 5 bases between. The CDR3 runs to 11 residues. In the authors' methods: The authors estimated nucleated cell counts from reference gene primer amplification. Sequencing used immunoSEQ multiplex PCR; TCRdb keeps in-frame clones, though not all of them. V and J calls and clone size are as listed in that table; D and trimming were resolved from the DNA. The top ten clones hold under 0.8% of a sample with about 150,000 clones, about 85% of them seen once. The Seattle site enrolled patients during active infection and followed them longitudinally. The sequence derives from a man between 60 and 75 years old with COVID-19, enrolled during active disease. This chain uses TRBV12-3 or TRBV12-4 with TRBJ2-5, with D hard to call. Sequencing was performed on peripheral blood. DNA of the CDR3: TGTGCCAGCAGCAACAAAGAGACCCAGTACTTC. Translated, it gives CASSNKETQYF.